This is a list of T cell receptor beta chains from one sample in a study of regulatory T cells in long-lasting Graves disease. TCRdb reanalysed the multiplex PCR reads using MiXCR and keeps one entry per CDR3 protein. The sample lists 400,000 to 500,000 distinct CDR3 sequences, 11% to 15% occurring once. A further study also used this sample, focusing on T cells in Graves' hyperthyroidism and ophthalmopathy.

This specimen was peripheral blood mononuclear cells (PBMCs), taken at new diagnosis, from a patient treated with antithyroid drugs. All receptors come from a woman aged 45 to 65 with Graves disease. CDR3s leave out the opening cysteine and the closing phenylalanine or tryptophan. Each record gives: V gene, CDR3 length, CDR3 protein.

>TRBV24-1|10
ATSDGSYEQY
>TRBV29-1|13
SVETLVRRPGEAF
>TRBV5-1|13
ASSLRQGAHYEQY
>TRBV13|14
ASSPRVAGSTDTQY
>TRBV12-3/TRBV12-4|13
ASSLDRGIHYGYT
>TRBV7-9|11
ASSPGSRDEQY
>TRBV18|13
ASSPPGSLGNTIY
>TRBV19|16
ASSIGVVGTPGQETQY
>TRBV13|14
ASSGDLGQGLETQY
>TRBV10-3|12
AIRAGQLSYEQY
>TRBV12-3/TRBV12-4|11
ASSFSREETQY
>TRBV2|14
ASSEIGPAFQETQY
>TRBV2|13
ASSQVAGGWETQY
>TRBV28|16
ASSPPTSGRYIFYEQY
>TRBV4-1|14
ASSQEKGTGDNEQF
>TRBV7-8|14
ASSNPGVRGTDTQY
>TRBV7-3|11
ASSSTGDNEQF
>TRBV15|13
ATSRERRVGETQY
>TRBV29-1|11
SSILTGQETQY
>TRBV5-1|15
ASSFGLQGAFQETQY
>TRBV11-3|15
ASSLGQAVTNTGELF
>TRBV5-1|13
ASSLDSIGADTQY
>TRBV28|12
ASSFPTSGRAIY
>TRBV11-2|12
ASSRGTETYEQY
>TRBV28|15
ASSLMSSGTSTDTQY
>TRBV19|14
ASTLAGTSGSYEQY
>TRBV27|14
ASNSEREGRYNEQF
>TRBV7-7|12
ASSLGVSQETQY
>TRBV11-2|13
ASSVGQGNSYEQY
>TRBV29-1|15
SVQGTREGTRNTEAF
>TRBV27|13
ASRGGEGRSYEQY
>TRBV11-2|16
ASSLFDAPGQGVYEQY
>TRBV6-2/TRBV6-3|14
ASSYSIQGANNEQF
>TRBV20-1|13
SARDQGLGGYEQY
>TRBV28|12
ASSLIVTKNIQY
>TRBV20-1|10
SARTGKETQY
>TRBV28|13
ASSLSGISCNEQF
>TRBV5-1|15
ASSLTGTEGIGGGYT
>TRBV5-1|11
ASSLGENQPQH
>TRBV5-1|12
ASSLSGTFNEQF